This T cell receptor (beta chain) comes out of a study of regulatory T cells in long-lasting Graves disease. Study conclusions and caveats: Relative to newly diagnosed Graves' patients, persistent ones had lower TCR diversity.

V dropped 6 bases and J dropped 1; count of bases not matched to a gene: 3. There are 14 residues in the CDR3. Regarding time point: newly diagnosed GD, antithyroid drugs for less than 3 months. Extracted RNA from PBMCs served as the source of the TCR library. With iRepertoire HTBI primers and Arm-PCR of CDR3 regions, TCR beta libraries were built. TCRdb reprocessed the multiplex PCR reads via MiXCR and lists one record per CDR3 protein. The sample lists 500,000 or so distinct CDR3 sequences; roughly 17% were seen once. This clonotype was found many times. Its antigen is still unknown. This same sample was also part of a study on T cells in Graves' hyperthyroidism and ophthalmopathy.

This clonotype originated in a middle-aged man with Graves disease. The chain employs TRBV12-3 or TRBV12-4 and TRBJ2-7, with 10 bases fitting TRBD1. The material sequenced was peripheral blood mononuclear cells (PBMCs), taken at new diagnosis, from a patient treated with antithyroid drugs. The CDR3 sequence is CASRTGGISYEQYF. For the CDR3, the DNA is TGTGCCAGCAGGACAGGGGGCATTTCCTACGAGCAGTACTTC.